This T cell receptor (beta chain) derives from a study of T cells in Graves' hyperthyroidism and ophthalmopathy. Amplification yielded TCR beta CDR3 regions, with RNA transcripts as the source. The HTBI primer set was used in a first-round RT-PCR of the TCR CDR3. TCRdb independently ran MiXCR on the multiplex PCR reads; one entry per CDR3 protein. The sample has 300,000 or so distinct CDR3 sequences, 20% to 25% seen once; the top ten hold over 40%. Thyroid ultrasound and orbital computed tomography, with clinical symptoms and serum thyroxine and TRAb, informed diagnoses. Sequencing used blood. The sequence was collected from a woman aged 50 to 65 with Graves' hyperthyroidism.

CDR3 DNA sequence: TGTGCCAGCGGACTAGCGGTGACGAACACCGGGGAGCTGTTTTTT. Its protein product is CASGLAVTNTGELFF. The genes are TRBV2 and TRBJ2-2; TRBD2 agrees at 10 bases. Per germline, CDR1 SNHLY and CDR2 FYNNEI. The CDR3 is made up of 15 amino acids. The V gene end was trimmed by 8 bases and the J gene end by 0 bases; junction bases not matched to a gene: 3.